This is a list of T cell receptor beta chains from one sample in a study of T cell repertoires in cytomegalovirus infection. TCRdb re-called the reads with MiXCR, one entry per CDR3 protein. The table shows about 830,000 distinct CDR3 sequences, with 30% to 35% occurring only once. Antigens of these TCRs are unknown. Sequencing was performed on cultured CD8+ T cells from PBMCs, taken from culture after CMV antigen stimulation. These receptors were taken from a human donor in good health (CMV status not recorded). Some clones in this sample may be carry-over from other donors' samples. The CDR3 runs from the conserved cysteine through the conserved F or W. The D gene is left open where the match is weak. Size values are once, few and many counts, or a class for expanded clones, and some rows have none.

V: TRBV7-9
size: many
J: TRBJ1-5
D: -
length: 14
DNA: TGTGCCAGCAGCATGGGAGCGGGCAATCAGCCCCAGCATTTT
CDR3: CASSMGAGNQPQHF

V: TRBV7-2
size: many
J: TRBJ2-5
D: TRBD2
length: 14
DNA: TGTGCCAGCAGCCCGGGACTAGATCAAGAGACCCAGTACTTC
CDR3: CASSPGLDQETQYF

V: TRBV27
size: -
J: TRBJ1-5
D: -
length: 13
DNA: TGTGCCAGCAGCACAGCGTTTATGGGAACCCAGCATTTT
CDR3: CASSTAFMGTQHF

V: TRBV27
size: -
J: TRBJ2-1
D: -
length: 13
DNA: TGTGCCAGCAGTTTATCGGTGGGGGGTGAGCAGTTCTTC
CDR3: CASSLSVGGEQFF

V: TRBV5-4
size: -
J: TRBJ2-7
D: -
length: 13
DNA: TGTGCCAGCAGCTCCGACTACCCCTACGAGCAGTACTTC
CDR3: CASSSDYPYEQYF

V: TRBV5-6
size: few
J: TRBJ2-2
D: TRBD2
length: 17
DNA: TGTGCCAGCAGCCCCCCGGGACTAGCGGTCCCCGCCGGGGAGCTGTTTTTT
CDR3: CASSPPGLAVPAGELFF

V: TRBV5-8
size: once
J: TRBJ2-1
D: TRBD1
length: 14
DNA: TGTGCCAGCAGCTTTAGACAGGGGGCCGATGAGCAGTTCTTC
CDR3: CASSFRQGADEQFF

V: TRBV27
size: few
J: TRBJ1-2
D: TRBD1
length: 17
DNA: TGTGCCAGCCACCCAAGGATGGGACAGGGGGCTTTCTATGGCTACACCTTC
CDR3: CASHPRMGQGAFYGYTF

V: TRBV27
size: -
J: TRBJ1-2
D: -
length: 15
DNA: TGTGCCAGCAGGACGTTCAGGGGCGGGCAATATGGCTACACCTTC
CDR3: CASRTFRGGQYGYTF

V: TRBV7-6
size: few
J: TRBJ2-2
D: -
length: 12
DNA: TGTGCTAGCAGCCCAGACAGCGGGGAGCTGTTTTTT
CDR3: CASSPDSGELFF

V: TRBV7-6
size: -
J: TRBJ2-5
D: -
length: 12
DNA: TGTGCCAGCAGCGAAGGATCGAGGACCCAGTACTTC
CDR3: CASSEGSRTQYF